Below are 4 T cell receptor beta chains sequenced from a single sample in a study of blood T cell repertoires in COVID-19. Generated by immunoSEQ multiplex PCR, the TCRdb table keeps only in-frame clones and is missing some. Here the sample spans fewer than 70,000 clones, less than 90% being singletons. The sequencing input was peripheral blood. These receptors were collected from a woman between 65 and 79 years old with active COVID-19.

The sample holds one count of this clone. This chain uses TRBV11-2 with TRBJ2-5; no clear D. The CDR3 has 14 residues. With 4 bases removed from V and 1 base from J, the gap between germline ends came to 10 bases. Per the germline V gene, CDR1 is SGHAT and CDR2 is FQNNGV. The CDR3 loop reads CASSSVRAQETQYF. Here the CDR3 DNA reads TGTGCCAGCAGCTCGGTAAGAGCCCAAGAGACCCAGTACTTC.

This clone appeared a few times. This chain joins TRBV30 and TRBJ2-7; D is possibly TRBD2 (5 bases). This CDR3 is 12 amino acids long. In germline, CDR1 is GTSNPN, CDR2 SVGIG (reference sequence). The germline V and J ends were trimmed by 7 bases and 6 bases, with 16 bases remaining between them. The CDR3, as DNA: TGTGCCTCGGTGGCGCTAGCCGGCGAGCAGTACTTC. Residues: CASVALAGEQYF.

The V gene is TRBV5-1, the J gene TRBJ1-1; D is perhaps TRBD1 (6 bases). Germline V gene data show CDR1 as SGHRS and CDR2 as YFSETQ. CDR3 size: 14 residues. Trimming shortened V by 6 bases and J by 0 bases, and 12 bases separated the two germline ends. The CDR3: CASKGGAVNTEAFF. CDR3 nucleotides: TGCGCCAGCAAGGGGGGGGCAGTGAACACTGAAGCTTTCTTT.

The gene calls are TRBV27 and TRBJ1-1; D gene unclear. The CDR3 consists of 11 residues. Trimming took 11 bases from V and 4 from J, leaving 11 bases between them. Germline V lookup: CDR1 MNHEY, CDR2 SMNVEV (reference sequence). Here the CDR3 reads CASAASTEAFF. In DNA form, the CDR3 reads TGTGCCTCTGCGGCATCCACTGAAGCTTTCTTT.